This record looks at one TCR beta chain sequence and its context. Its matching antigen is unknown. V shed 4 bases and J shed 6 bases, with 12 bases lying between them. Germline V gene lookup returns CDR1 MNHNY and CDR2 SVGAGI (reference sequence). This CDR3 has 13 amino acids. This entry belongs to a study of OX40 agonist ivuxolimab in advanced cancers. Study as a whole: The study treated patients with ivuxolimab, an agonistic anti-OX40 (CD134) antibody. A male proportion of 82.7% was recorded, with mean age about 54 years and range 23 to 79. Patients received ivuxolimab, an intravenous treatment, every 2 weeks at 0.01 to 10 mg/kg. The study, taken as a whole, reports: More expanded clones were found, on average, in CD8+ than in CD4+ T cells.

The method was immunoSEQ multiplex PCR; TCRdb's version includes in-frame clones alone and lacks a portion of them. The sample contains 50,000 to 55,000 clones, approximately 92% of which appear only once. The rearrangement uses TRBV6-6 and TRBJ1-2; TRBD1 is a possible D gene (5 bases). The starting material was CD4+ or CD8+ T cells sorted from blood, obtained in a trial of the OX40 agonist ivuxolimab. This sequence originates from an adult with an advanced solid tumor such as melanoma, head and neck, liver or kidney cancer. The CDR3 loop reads CASSSTTANGYTF. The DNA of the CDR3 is TGTGCCAGCAGTTCGACGACAGCGAATGGCTACACCTTC.